This TCR beta chain comes out of a study of blood T cell repertoires in COVID-19. Study context: Spain, Italy and the United States supplied samples that represented acute and convalescent COVID-19. T cells, B-cell-depleted T cells, or PBMCs provided the cDNA or gDNA that served as material.

CDR1 is MGHDK, CDR2 SYGVNS, per germline. The CDR3 extends over 14 amino acids. Trimming removed 8 bases from V and 6 bases from J; junction bases left unmatched: 7. As originally analysed: Amplification of reference gene primers was used by the study to estimate nucleated cell counts. Using immunoSEQ multiplex PCR, the repertoire was profiled, and TCRdb retains in-frame clones only, with some absent. V and J calls and clone size are copied from that table; D and trimming were computed from the DNA. The sample has 200,000 to 250,000 clones; about 86% are singletons. The clonotype comes from a woman between 55 and 75 years old with acute or convalescent COVID-19. V and J are TRBV25-1 and TRBJ1-6, with 7 bases aligning to TRBD1. Sequenced input: peripheral blood. The CDR3, as DNA: TGTGCCAGCTCCGCCCACAGGGGTAATTCACCCCTCCACTTT. This gives the protein CASSAHRGNSPLHF.